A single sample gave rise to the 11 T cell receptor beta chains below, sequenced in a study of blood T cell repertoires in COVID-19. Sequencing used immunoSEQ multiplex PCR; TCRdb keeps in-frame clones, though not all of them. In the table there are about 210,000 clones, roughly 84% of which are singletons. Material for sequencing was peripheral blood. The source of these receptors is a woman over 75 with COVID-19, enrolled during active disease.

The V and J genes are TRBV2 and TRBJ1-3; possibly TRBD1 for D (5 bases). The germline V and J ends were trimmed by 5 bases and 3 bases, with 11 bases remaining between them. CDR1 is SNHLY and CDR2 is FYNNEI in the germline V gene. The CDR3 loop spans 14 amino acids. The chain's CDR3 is CASSRQRSGNTIYF. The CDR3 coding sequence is TGTGCCAGCAGTCGACAGAGAAGTGGAAACACCATATATTTT.

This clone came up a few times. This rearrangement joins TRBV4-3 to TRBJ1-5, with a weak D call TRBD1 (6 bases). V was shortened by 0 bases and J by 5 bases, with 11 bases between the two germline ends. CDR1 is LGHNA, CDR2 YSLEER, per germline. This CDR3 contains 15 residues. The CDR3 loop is CASSQDRSGDQPQHF. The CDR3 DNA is TGCGCCAGCAGCCAAGATCGGTCAGGGGATCAGCCCCAGCATTTT.

The CDR3 protein is CASSQDNGGFWPQHF. The DNA of the CDR3 is TGCGCCAGCAGCCAAGATAATGGGGGCTTCTGGCCCCAGCATTTT. The rearrangement uses TRBV4-1 and TRBJ1-5; possibly TRBD1 for D (6 bases). This CDR3 region has 15 residues. The V and J ends lost 0 bases and 9 bases respectively, with 15 bases between them. Germline V CDR1 and CDR2: MGHRA, YSYEKL.

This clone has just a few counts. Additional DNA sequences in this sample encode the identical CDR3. CDR3 DNA: TGTGCCAGCAGCCCGGGGAACACTGAAGCTTTCTTT. Translating it yields CASSPGNTEAFF. The rearrangement joins TRBV27 to TRBJ1-1, with D hard to call. Trimming stripped 6 bases from V and 1 base from J, with 6 bases between. The germline V gene encodes CDR1 MNHEY and CDR2 SMNVEV (reference sequence). This CDR3 is built from 12 residues.

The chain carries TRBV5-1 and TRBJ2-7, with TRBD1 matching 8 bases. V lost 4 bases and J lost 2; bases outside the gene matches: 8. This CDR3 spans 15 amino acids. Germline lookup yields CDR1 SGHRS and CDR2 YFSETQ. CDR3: CASSMTGAPPYEQYF. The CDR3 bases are TGCGCCAGCAGCATGACAGGGGCCCCTCCCTACGAGCAGTACTTC.

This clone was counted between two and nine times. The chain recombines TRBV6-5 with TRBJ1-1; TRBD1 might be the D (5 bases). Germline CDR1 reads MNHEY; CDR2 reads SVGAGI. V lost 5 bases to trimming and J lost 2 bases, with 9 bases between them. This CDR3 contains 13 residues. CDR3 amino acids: CASSPRVNTEAFF. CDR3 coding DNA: TGTGCCAGCAGTCCCAGGGTCAACACTGAAGCTTTCTTT.

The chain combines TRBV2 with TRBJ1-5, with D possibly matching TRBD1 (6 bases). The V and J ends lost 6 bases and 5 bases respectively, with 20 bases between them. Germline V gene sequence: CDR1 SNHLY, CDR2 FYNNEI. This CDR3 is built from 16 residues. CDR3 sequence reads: CASRVNRVNGDQPQHF. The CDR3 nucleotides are TGTGCCAGCAGGGTAAACAGGGTTAACGGAGATCAGCCCCAGCATTTT. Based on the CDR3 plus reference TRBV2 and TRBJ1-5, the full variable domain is EPEVTQTPSHQVTQMGQEVILRCVPISNHLYFYWYRQILGQKVEFLVSFYNNEISEKSEIFDDQFSVERPDGSNFTLKIRSTKLEDSAMYFCASRVNRVNGDQPQHFGDGTRLSIL.

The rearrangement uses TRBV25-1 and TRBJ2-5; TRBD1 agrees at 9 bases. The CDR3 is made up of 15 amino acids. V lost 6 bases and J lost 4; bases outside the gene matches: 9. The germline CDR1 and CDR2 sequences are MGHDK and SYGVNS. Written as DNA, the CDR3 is TGTGCCAGCAGCCGGGGACAGGGAGTAATAGAGACCCAGTACTTC. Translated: CASSRGQGVIETQYF.

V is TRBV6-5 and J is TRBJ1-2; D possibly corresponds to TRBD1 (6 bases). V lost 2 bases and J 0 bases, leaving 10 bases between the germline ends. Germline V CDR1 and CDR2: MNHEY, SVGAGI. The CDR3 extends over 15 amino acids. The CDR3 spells CASSYGQRSNYGYTF. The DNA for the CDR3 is TGTGCCAGCAGTTACGGACAGAGGTCTAACTATGGCTACACCTTC.

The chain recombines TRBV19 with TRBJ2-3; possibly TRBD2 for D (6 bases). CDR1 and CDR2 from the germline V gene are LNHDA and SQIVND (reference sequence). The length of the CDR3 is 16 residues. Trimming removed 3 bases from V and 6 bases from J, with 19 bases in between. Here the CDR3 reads CASSIVSGPSGDTQYF. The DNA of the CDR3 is TGTGCCAGTAGTATTGTAAGCGGGCCCTCGGGGGATACGCAGTATTTT.

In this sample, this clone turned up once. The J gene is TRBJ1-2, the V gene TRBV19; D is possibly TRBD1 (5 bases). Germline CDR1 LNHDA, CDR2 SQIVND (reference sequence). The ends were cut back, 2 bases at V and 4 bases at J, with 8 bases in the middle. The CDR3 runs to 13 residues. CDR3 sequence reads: CASSISGLYGYTF. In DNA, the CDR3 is TGTGCCAGTAGTATATCAGGGCTCTATGGCTACACCTTC. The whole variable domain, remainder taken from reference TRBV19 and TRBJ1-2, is DGGITQSPKYLFRKEGQNVTLSCEQNLNHDAMYWYRQDPGQGLRLIYYSQIVNDFQKGDIAEGYSVSREKKESFPLTVTSAQKNPTAFYLCASSISGLYGYTFGSGTRLTVV.